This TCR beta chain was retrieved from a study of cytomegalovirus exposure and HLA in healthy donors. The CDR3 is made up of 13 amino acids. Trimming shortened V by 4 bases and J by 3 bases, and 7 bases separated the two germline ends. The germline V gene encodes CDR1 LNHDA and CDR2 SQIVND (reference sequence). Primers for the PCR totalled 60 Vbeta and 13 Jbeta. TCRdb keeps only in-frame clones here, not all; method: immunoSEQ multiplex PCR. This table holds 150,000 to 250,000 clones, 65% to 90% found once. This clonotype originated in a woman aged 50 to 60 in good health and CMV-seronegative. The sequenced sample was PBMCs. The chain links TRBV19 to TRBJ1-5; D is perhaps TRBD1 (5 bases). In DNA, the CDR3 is TGTGCCAGTAGTAATGGGGCCAATCAGCCCCAGCATTTT. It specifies CASSNGANQPQHF.